A single sample is the source of the 23 T cell receptor beta chains below, sequenced in a study of shared T cell receptors in the human thymus. Method: immunoSEQ multiplex PCR; TCRdb's copy keeps in-frame clones and lacks some. The sample contains roughly 560,000 clones, approximately 80% of which appear only once. In addition, the sample was reused for a study of human thymus T cells.

The specimen sequenced was thymocytes. Every receptor here comes from a boy younger than two with a congenital heart defect.

This chain joins TRBV6-1 and TRBJ2-7; tentative D call: TRBD1 (6 bases). Trimming removed 4 bases at V and 7 bases at J, with 14 bases between. There are 13 residues in the CDR3. Germline V gives CDR1 MNHNS, CDR2 SASEGT. CDR3 in amino acids: CASSVQGNREQYF. The CDR3 DNA sequence: TGTGCCAGCAGTGTACAGGGTAATCGGGAGCAGTACTTC.

The chain employs TRBV6-4 and TRBJ2-1; 11 nucleotides match TRBD2. Germline CDR1 MRHNA, CDR2 SNTAGT. Trimming at V came to 5 bases and at J to 7 bases, leaving 4 bases not matched to a gene. The CDR3 is made up of 14 amino acids. The CDR3 region is CASSQLAGVNEQFF. The CDR3 DNA sequence: TGTGCCAGCAGTCAACTAGCGGGAGTGAATGAGCAGTTCTTC.

The chain is built from TRBV5-1 and TRBJ2-7; D might be TRBD2 (9 bases). The CDR3 is 22 amino acids. Deletions cut 5 bases from V and 5 bases from J, with 41 bases between. The V gene's germline CDR1 is SGHRS and CDR2 YFSETQ. The chain's CDR3 is CASSQGAPRREGRFGLIDEQYF. In nucleotides, the CDR3 is TGCGCCAGCAGTCAGGGGGCTCCCCGGCGGGAGGGCCGGTTTGGTCTGATCGACGAGCAGTACTTC. Full variable domain (outside the CDR3, taken from reference TRBV5-1 and TRBJ2-7): KAGVTQTPRYLIKTRGQQVTLSCSPISGHRSVSWYQQTPGQGLQFLFEYFSETQRNKGNFPGRFSGRQFSNSRSEMNVSTLELGDSALYLCASSQGAPRREGRFGLIDEQYFGPGTRLTVT.

This sequence joins TRBV21-1 and TRBJ1-3; the listed D gene, TRBD1, was not tested against the DNA. TRBV21-1 is deemed a pseudogene. The CDR3 covers 19 residues. CDR3 nucleotide sequence: TGTGCCAGCAGCACCCTGACAAAGGGGACACTCAGCTCTGGAAACACCATATATTTT. It is translated as CASSTLTKGTLSSGNTIYF.

This clone was seen just once. The gene calls are TRBV11-2 and TRBJ2-7, with D tentatively TRBD2 (5 bases). The CDR3 loop spans 16 amino acids. The germline V gene has CDR1 SGHAT and CDR2 FQNNGV. Trimming pared 1 base from V and 2 bases from J, leaving 15 bases between. CDR3 sequence reads: CASSLVPPRGTYEQYF. Here the CDR3 DNA reads TGTGCCAGCAGCTTAGTTCCCCCTCGGGGTACCTACGAGCAGTACTTC.

The chain recombines TRBV5-1 with TRBJ2-7, with D maybe TRBD2 (7 bases). V lost 0 bases to trimming and J lost 4 bases, with 14 bases between them. The CDR3 covers 15 residues. Germline V gene sequence: CDR1 SGHRS, CDR2 YFSETQ. The CDR3 bases are TGCGCCAGCAGCTTGGGGGTGGGGGGGGCTTACGAGCAGTACTTC. This sequence encodes CASSLGVGGAYEQYF.

This clone was seen a handful of times. V and J are TRBV27 and TRBJ2-5; D may be TRBD2 (6 bases). The V gene lost 6 bases and the J gene lost 1 base, with 15 bases spanning the gap. Germline CDR1 reads MNHEY; CDR2 reads SMNVEV (reference sequence). The CDR3 is 15 residues long. CDR3 amino acids: CASRTTGTFQETQYF. CDR3 DNA sequence: TGTGCCAGCAGGACCACCGGGACTTTCCAAGAGACCCAGTACTTC.

J is TRBJ2-5 and V is TRBV29-1; a possible D gene is TRBD2 (5 bases). The assigned J gene may be wrong: the sequence end matches TRBJ2-7 better. The CDR3 spans 14 residues. The V gene's germline CDR1 is SQVTM and CDR2 ANQGSEA. The CDR3 region is CSVGDLGIPYEQYF. The CDR3 DNA is TGCAGCGTTGGCGACCTCGGGATACCCTACGAGCAGTACTTC.

CDR3 nucleotides: TGTGCCACCAGCGTCGGGACTAGCGGGAGTTCGTCCTACAATGAGCAGTTCTTC. Amino acids: CATSVGTSGSSSYNEQFF. The chain recombines TRBV15 with TRBJ2-1, with TRBD2 identical over 14 bases. V was pared by 5 bases and J by 1 base, with 7 bases of the junction left unmatched. The CDR3 has 18 residues. The germline CDR1 and CDR2 sequences are LNHNV and YYDKDF (reference sequence).

The rearrangement uses TRBV15 and TRBJ2-6, with D tentatively TRBD1 (5 bases). CDR1 is LNHNV, CDR2 YYDKDF, per germline (reference sequence). The CDR3 has 19 residues. The V gene lost 3 bases and the J gene lost 0 bases, with 18 bases spanning the gap. The CDR3 loop is CATSRPLQGWDSGANVLTF. As DNA, the CDR3 is TGTGCCACCAGCAGGCCCCTTCAGGGTTGGGACTCTGGGGCCAACGTCCTGACTTTC.

This chain connects TRBV5-1 to TRBJ2-7, with 9 bases that match TRBD2. CDR3 length: 21 residues. V lost 2 bases to trimming and J lost 0 bases; unmatched junction nucleotides: 21. Germline V gives CDR1 SGHRS, CDR2 YFSETQ. The CDR3 region is CASSFAARRREGYGDSYEQYF. The CDR3 DNA sequence: TGCGCCAGCAGCTTCGCTGCCAGGAGGCGGGAGGGTTACGGAGACTCCTACGAGCAGTACTTC.

The chain combines TRBV27 with TRBJ2-7; TRBD2 agrees at 8 bases. The trim removed 5 bases at V and 6 bases at J, leaving 3 bases unmatched. CDR1 is MNHEY and CDR2 is SMNVEV in the germline V gene (reference sequence). This CDR3 is 12 amino acids long. Here the CDR3 reads CASSKGLAEQYF. CDR3 nucleotides: TGTGCCAGCAGTAAAGGACTAGCCGAGCAGTACTTC.

The rearrangement links TRBV6-1 to TRBJ2-7; no clear D. V was trimmed by 2 bases and J by 1 base, leaving 9 bases between them. The CDR3 runs 14 residues. CDR1 is MNHNS and CDR2 is SASEGT in the germline V gene. CDR3 sequence (DNA): TGTGCCAGCAGTGAATTCTACCGTTCCTACGAGCAGTACTTC. The encoded protein is CASSEFYRSYEQYF.

This chain joins TRBV28 and TRBJ1-1; no firm D call. In germline, CDR1 is MDHEN, CDR2 SYDVKM. The CDR3 totals 14 residues. Trimming left V 5 bases short and J 4 bases short, with 14 bases between. This CDR3 is CASSMTFMSTEAFF. In DNA form, the CDR3 reads TGTGCCAGCAGTATGACATTCATGAGCACTGAAGCTTTCTTT. Filled out from reference TRBV28 and TRBJ1-1, the complete variable domain reads DVKVTQSSRYLVKRTGEKVFLECVQDMDHENMFWYRQDPGLGLRLIYFSYDVKMKEKGDIPEGYSVSREKKERFSLILESASTNQTSMYLCASSMTFMSTEAFFGQGTRLTVV.

This chain joins TRBV13 and TRBJ2-7, with 9 bases that match TRBD2. Germline V gene sequence: CDR1 PRHDT, CDR2 FYEKMQ (reference sequence). The CDR3 is 17 residues long. The junction had 18 bases not matched to a gene; V was cut back by 7 bases and J by 5 bases. In DNA, the CDR3 is TGTGCCAGCACCCAAAGGGGTAGCGGGAGCAATAAGGACGAGCAGTACTTC. It specifies CASTQRGSGSNKDEQYF.

V usage is TRBV6-5 and J usage is TRBJ1-1; 7 positions agree with TRBD1. Unmatched junction bases numbered 8, after V lost 6 bases and J lost 4 bases. CDR1 and CDR2 from the germline V gene are MNHEY and SVGAGI. There are 14 residues in the CDR3. CDR3 protein: CASRRPTGSTEAFF. Here the CDR3 DNA reads TGTGCCAGCAGGCGTCCGACAGGGAGCACTGAAGCTTTCTTT.

This clone was seen a single time. The chain is built from TRBV12-5 and TRBJ2-5, with 8 bases aligning to TRBD2. The CDR3 is 15 residues long. After removal of 4 bases from V and 5 bases from J, the junction contained 9 bases not matched to a gene. The germline CDR1 and CDR2 sequences are LGHNT and FRNRAP. CDR3 amino acids: CASGSTGGTLETQYF. The CDR3 DNA reads TGTGCTAGTGGTTCGACGGGAGGGACCCTCGAGACCCAGTACTTC.

This clone was counted a few times. The chain joins TRBV9 to TRBJ2-3; a weak D match, TRBD2 (7 bases). The CDR3 sequence is 15 residues long. The V gene's germline CDR1 is SGDLS and CDR2 YYNGEE. V lost 3 bases, J lost 3 bases, and 14 bases lay in between. This CDR3 is CASSGRGGPTDTQYF. CDR3 in DNA: TGTGCCAGCAGCGGAAGGGGGGGTCCAACAGATACGCAGTATTTT.

The CDR3 coding sequence is TGTGCCAGCAGCCCACCCTCTAAAGACAGGGTGGAGCAGTACTTC. As protein: CASSPPSKDRVEQYF. The rearrangement links TRBV28 to TRBJ2-7; TRBD1 matches 7 bases. The CDR3 contains 15 residues. Germline trimming cut 6 bases from V and 7 bases from J; bases unmatched to any gene: 15. Germline V CDR1 and CDR2: MDHEN, SYDVKM.

The J gene is TRBJ2-3, the V gene TRBV4-3, with D unresolved. The CDR3 runs 15 residues. Germline loops: CDR1 LGHNA, CDR2 YSLEER. Trimming cost V 0 bases and J 0 bases, with 7 bases left between them. The CDR3 region has the DNA TGCGCCAGCAGCCAAGATCTTGTCAGCACAGATACGCAGTATTTT. As protein: CASSQDLVSTDTQYF.

This chain uses TRBV15 with TRBJ2-1; the D gene is possibly TRBD2 (5 bases). The V gene's germline CDR1 is LNHNV and CDR2 YYDKDF (reference sequence). The V gene lost 0 bases and the J gene lost 0 bases, with 9 bases spanning the gap. The CDR3 is 16 amino acids. CDR3 DNA: TGTGCCACCAGCAGAGAGAGGGCAAGCTCCTACAATGAGCAGTTCTTC. Its protein is CATSRERASSYNEQFF. Variable domain in full (rest from reference TRBV15 and TRBJ2-1): DAMVIQNPRYQVTQFGKPVTLSCSQTLNHNVMYWYQQKSSQAPKLLFHYYDKDFNNEADTPDNFQSRRPNTSFCFLDIRSPGLGDTAMYLCATSRERASSYNEQFFGPGTRLTVL.

This chain connects TRBV28 to TRBJ2-7; D is unresolved. Germline lookup yields CDR1 MDHEN and CDR2 SYDVKM. The CDR3 covers 14 residues. Trimming shortened V by 0 bases and J by 2 bases, and 8 bases separated the two germline ends. The CDR3 spells CASSLCTEAYEQYF. The CDR3 coding sequence is TGTGCCAGCAGTTTATGCACAGAAGCCTACGAGCAGTACTTC. Using reference TRBV28 and TRBJ2-7 for the parts outside the CDR3, the full variable domain is DVKVTQSSRYLVKRTGEKVFLECVQDMDHENMFWYRQDPGLGLRLIYFSYDVKMKEKGDIPEGYSVSREKKERFSLILESASTNQTSMYLCASSLCTEAYEQYFGPGTRLTVT.

This rearrangement joins TRBV7-9 to TRBJ1-1; D is perhaps TRBD1 (5 bases). CDR1 and CDR2 (germline): SEHNR, FQNEAQ (reference sequence). V dropped 5 bases and J dropped 3 bases, with 28 bases sitting between them. This CDR3 comprises 19 residues. CDR3 loop: CASSLCCLDDSPEDTEAFF. The CDR3 DNA follows: TGTGCCAGCAGCCTTTGTTGTCTGGATGACAGCCCAGAGGACACTGAAGCTTTCTTT.